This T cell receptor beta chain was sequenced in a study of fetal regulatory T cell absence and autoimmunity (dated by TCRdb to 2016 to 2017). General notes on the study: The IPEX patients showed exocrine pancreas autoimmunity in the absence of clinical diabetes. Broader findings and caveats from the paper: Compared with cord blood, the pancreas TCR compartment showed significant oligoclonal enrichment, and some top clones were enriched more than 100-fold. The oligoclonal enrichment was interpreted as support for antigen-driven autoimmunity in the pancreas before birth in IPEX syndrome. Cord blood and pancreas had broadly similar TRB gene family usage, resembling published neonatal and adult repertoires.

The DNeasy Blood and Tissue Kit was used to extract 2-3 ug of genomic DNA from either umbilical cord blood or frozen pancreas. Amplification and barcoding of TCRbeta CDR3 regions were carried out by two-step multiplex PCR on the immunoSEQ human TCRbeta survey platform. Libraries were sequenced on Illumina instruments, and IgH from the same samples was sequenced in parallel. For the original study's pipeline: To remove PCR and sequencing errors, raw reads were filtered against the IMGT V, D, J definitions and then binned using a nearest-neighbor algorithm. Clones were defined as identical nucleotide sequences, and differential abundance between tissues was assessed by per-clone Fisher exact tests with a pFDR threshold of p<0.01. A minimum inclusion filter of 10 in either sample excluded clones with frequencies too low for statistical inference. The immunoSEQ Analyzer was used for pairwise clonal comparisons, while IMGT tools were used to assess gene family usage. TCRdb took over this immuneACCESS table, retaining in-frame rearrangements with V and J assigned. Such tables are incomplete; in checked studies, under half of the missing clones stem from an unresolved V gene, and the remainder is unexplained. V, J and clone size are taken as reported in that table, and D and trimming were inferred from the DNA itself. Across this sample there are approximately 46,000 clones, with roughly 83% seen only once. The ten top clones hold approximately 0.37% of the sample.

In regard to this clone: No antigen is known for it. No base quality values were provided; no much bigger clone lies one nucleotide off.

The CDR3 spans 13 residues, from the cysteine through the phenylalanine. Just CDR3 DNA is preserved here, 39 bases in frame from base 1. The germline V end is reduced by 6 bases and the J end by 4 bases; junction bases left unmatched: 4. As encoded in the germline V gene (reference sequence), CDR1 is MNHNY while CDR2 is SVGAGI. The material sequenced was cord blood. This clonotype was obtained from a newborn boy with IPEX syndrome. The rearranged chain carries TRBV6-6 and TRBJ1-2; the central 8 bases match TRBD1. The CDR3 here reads CASSRDRGYGYTF. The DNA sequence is TGTGCCAGCAGCCGCGACAGGGGCTATGGCTACACCTTC.